Sequencing of this TCR beta chain was carried out in a study of T cells after yellow fever vaccination. This clonotype was recorded many times. In making TCR cDNA, 5'RACE template switching added a universal primer site and UMIs to it. TCRdb re-analysed the 5' RACE reads in MiXCR, keeping a single row per CDR3 protein. This table holds 200,000 to 300,000 distinct CDR3 sequences, 13% found once. The CDR3 length is 14 residues. V lost 1 base and J 9 bases, leaving 13 bases between the germline ends. Germline V gene data show CDR1 as LGHNA and CDR2 as YNFKEQ. V and J are TRBV4-2 and TRBJ2-1; D gene unclear. The TCR sequence derives from a man aged 25 to 40 who received the YFV17D yellow fever vaccine. The source material was CD4+ T cells sorted from PBMCs, sampled 45 days after the yellow fever booster vaccination. The CDR3 DNA follows: TGTGCCAGCAGCCAAGGGGCCAGCACCATTGAGCAGTTCTTC. It codes for CASSQGASTIEQFF.